This T cell receptor (beta chain) was documented in a study of brain T cells in children with intractable seizures. Documented time point: blood from clinic visit 5 months post-surgery; TSC patient then seizure free. The sequenced cases were selected for having the highest brain T cell transcript signatures. As for this clone: The antigen remains undetermined.

Using immunoSEQ multiplex PCR, the repertoire was profiled, and TCRdb retains in-frame clones only, with some absent. The sample yields 300,000 to 400,000 clones, about 93% seen once. Findings and limits, study-wide: Viral specificity was inferred only from CDR3 similarity; HCMV serostatus was unknown.

The CDR3 is 15 amino acids. CDR1 is MNHEY and CDR2 is SMNVEV in the germline V gene (reference sequence). Deletions cut 6 bases from V and 0 bases from J, with 12 bases between. The source of this sequence is a boy less than two years old with tuberous sclerosis and intractable seizures. The sample consisted of peripheral blood, taken 4 to 5 months after surgery. V is TRBV27 and J is TRBJ1-5; a weak D match, TRBD1 (6 bases). CDR3 protein: CASRNYRDSNQPQHF. CDR3 nucleotide sequence: TGTGCCAGCAGAAACTACAGGGATAGCAATCAGCCCCAGCATTTT.